These T cell receptor beta chains were read from a single sample in a study of blood T cell repertoires in COVID-19. Produced via immunoSEQ multiplex PCR; TCRdb's table is partial and in-frame only. The sample shows under 200,000 clones, 82% of them seen only once. The specimen sequenced was PBMCs or T cells enriched from blood (not recorded which). The receptor source for this set is a woman in her sixties or seventies with acute COVID-19. Both conserved end residues are part of each CDR3. Fields, in order: clone size, J gene, V gene, CDR3 protein. Some rows have no size entry. The others give once, few or many, or a class for an expanded clone.

NA | TRBJ2-2 | TRBV19 | CASSISGTGGSTGELFF
NA | TRBJ2-2 | TRBV5-1 | CASSQRQGGTGELFF
NA | TRBJ2-5 | TRBV19 | CASSTGQGLEETQYF
NA | TRBJ2-5 | TRBV12-3/TRBV12-4 | CASSFGLQETQYF
NA | TRBJ2-7 | TRBV5-5 | CASSSPLVSREQYF
NA | TRBJ2-7 | TRBV6-4 | CASRPFGYEQYF
NA | TRBJ1-2 | TRBV5-8 | CASSPGTGNGYTF
NA | TRBJ2-6 | TRBV5-3 | CARSLVGQGMWGANVLTF
NA | TRBJ1-5 | TRBV7-2 | CASSLGGSGQPQHF
NA | TRBJ2-5 | TRBV5-6 | CASSLVDRREETQYF
NA | TRBJ2-1 | TRBV27 | CASSLTTSGSGEQFF
few | TRBJ1-2 | TRBV25-1 | CASSGGGDGYTF
NA | TRBJ2-7 | TRBV7-9 | CASSLGQSTYEQYF
NA | TRBJ2-1 | TRBV12-3/TRBV12-4 | CASSPRRYNEQFF
NA | TRBJ2-1 | TRBV9 | CASSGGTGSNEQFF
NA | TRBJ2-3 | TRBV19 | CASSEQGADTQYF
NA | TRBJ1-1 | TRBV9 | CASSVRSDTEAFF
NA | TRBJ1-2 | TRBV19 | CASRLVGADGYTF
NA | TRBJ2-1 | TRBV6-2/TRBV6-3 | CASSYGSSSNEQFF
NA | TRBJ2-3 | TRBV10-3 | CAISPGRGGTDTQYF
NA | TRBJ2-2 | TRBV19 | CASSIGQAGTGELFF
NA | TRBJ2-3 | TRBV9 | CASSVNSRTGAGDTQYF
NA | TRBJ1-2 | TRBV9 | CASSVGGWGGTYGYTF
NA | TRBJ2-5 | TRBV4-1 | CASSQGVRVETQYF
NA | TRBJ2-7 | TRBV6-5 | CASKRAGGGDEQYF
few | TRBJ2-7 | TRBV10-2 | CASSAEIPGLAGRQTF
NA | TRBJ1-5 | TRBV30 | CAWSVELNQPQHF
NA | TRBJ2-7 | TRBV6-5 | CASSLGTARYEQYF
NA | TRBJ2-7 | TRBV6-5 | CASSTNYEQYF
NA | TRBJ2-3 | TRBV4-3 | CASSLRGQARTDTQYF